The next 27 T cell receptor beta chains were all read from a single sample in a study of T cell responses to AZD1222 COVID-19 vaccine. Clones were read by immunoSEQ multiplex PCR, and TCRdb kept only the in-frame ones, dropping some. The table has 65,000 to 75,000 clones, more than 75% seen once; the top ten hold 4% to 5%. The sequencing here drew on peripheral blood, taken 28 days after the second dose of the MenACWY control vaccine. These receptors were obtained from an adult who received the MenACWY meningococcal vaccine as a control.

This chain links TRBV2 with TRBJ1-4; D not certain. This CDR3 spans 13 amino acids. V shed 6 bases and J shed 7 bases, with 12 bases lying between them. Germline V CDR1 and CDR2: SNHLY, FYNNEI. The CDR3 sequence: CASRPWGAEKLFF. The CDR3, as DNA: TGTGCCAGCAGACCATGGGGAGCTGAAAAACTGTTTTTT.

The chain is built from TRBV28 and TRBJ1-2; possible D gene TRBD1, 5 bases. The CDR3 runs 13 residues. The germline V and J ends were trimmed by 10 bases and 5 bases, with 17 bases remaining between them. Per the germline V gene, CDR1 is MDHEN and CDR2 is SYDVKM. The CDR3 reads CATPDMDGYGYTF. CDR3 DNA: TGTGCCACCCCGGACATGGATGGTTATGGCTACACCTTC.

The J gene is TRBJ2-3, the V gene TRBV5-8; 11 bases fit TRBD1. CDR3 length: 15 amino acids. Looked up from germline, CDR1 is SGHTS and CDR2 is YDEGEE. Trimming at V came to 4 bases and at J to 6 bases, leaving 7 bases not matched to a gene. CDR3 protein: CASSPGTGGADTQYF. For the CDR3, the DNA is TGTGCCAGCAGCCCCGGGACAGGGGGAGCTGATACGCAGTATTTT.

CDR3 protein: CASSTPGLAGGPIDNEQFF. The CDR3 nucleotides read TGTGCCAGTAGCACCCCGGGACTAGCGGGAGGGCCGATAGACAATGAGCAGTTCTTC. The chain links TRBV19 to TRBJ2-1, with TRBD2 matching over 16 bases. CDR3 size: 19 residues. V was clipped by 6 bases and J by 5 bases; unmatched bases: 13. CDR1 and CDR2 (germline): LNHDA, SQIVND (reference sequence).

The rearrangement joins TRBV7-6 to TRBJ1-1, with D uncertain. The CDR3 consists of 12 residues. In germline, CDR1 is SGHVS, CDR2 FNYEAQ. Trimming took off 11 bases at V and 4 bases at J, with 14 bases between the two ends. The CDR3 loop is CAASFITTEAFF. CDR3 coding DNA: TGTGCCGCTTCCTTTATTACCACTGAAGCTTTCTTT.

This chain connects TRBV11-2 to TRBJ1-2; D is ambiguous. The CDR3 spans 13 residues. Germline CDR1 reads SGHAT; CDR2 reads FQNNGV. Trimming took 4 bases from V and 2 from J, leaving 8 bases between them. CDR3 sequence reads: CASSWTGNYGYTF. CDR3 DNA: TGTGCCAGCAGCTGGACTGGGAACTATGGCTACACCTTC. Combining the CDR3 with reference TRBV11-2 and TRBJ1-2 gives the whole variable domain EAGVAQSPRYKIIEKRQSVAFWCNPISGHATLYWYQQILGQGPKLLIQFQNNGVVDDSQLPKDRFSAERLKGVDSTLKIQPAKLEDSAVYLCASSWTGNYGYTFGSGTRLTVV.

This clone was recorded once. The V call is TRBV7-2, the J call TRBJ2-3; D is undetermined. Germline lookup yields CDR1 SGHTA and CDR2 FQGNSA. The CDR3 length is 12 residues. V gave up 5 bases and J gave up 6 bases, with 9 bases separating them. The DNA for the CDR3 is TGTGCCAGCAGCCCCGTGTGGGATACGCAGTATTTT. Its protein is CASSPVWDTQYF.

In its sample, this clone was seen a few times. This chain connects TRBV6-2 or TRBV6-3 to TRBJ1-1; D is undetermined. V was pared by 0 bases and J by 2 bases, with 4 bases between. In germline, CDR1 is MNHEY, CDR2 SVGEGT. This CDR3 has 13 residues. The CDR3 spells CASSYSDNTEAFF. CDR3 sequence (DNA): TGTGCCAGCAGTTACTCTGACAACACTGAAGCTTTCTTT.

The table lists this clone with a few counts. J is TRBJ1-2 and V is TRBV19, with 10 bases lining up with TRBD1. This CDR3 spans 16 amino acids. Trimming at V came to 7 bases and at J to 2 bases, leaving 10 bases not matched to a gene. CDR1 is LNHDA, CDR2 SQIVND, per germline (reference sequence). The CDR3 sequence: CASKRDRGGQNYGYTF. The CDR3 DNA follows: TGTGCCAGTAAAAGGGACAGGGGTGGCCAAAACTATGGCTACACCTTC.

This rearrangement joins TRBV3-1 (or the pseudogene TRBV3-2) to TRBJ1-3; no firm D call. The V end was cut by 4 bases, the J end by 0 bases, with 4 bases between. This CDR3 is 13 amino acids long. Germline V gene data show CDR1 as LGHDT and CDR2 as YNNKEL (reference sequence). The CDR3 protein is CASSLLSGNTIYF. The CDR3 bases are TGTGCCAGCAGCCTTCTCTCTGGAAACACCATATATTTT.

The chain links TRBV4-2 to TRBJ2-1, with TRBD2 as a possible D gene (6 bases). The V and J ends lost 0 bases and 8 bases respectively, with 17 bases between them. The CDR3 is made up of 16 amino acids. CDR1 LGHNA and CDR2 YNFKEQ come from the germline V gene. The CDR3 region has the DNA TGTGCCAGCAGCCAAGATCTCGGGGGTTACAATGATGAGCAGTTCTTC. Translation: CASSQDLGGYNDEQFF.

CDR3 loop: CASVRNTEAFF. Here the CDR3 DNA reads TGTGCCAGCGTCCGGAACACTGAAGCTTTCTTT. The chain has TRBV2 and TRBJ1-1; D gene ambiguous. Germline V gene lookup returns CDR1 SNHLY and CDR2 FYNNEI. Between the trimmed V and J ends, which lost 8 bases and 1 base, there was a span of 5 bases. This CDR3 spans 11 amino acids.

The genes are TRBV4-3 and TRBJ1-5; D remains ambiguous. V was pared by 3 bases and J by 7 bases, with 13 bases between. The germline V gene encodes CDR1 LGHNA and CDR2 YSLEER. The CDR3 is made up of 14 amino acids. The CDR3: CASSHGTLGQPQHF. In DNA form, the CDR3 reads TGCGCCAGCAGCCACGGAACGTTGGGCCAGCCCCAGCATTTT.

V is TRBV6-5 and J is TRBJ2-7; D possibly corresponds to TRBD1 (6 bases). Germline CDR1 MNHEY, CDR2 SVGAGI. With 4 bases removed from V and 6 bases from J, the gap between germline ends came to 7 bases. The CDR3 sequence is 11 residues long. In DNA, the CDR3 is TGTGCCAGCAGTTCCAGGGGCGAGCAGTACTTC. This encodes CASSSRGEQYF.

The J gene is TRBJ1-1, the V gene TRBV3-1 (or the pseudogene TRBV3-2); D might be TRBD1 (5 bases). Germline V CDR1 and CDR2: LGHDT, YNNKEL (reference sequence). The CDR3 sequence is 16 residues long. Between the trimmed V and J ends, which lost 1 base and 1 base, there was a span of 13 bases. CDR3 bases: TGTGCCAGCAGCCAAGTGCGAGGGACGGGGAACACTGAAGCTTTCTTT. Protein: CASSQVRGTGNTEAFF.

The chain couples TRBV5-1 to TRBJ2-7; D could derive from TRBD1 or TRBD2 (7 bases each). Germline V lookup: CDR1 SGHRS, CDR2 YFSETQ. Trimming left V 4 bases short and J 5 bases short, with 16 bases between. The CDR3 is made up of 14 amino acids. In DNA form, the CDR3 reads TGCGCCAGCAGCCGAGACAGGGAGGGAGACGAGCAGTACTTC. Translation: CASSRDREGDEQYF.

Here the CDR3 DNA reads TGTGCCAGCAGCCGGGGACCCTCCTACGAGCAGTACTTC. Translated, it gives CASSRGPSYEQYF. The chain links TRBV3-1 (or the pseudogene TRBV3-2) to TRBJ2-7; TRBD1 or TRBD2 may be the D gene (5 bases each). Germline-derived CDR1 and CDR2 are LGHDT and YNNKEL (reference sequence). With 4 bases removed from V and 0 bases from J, the gap between germline ends came to 7 bases. This CDR3 region has 13 residues.

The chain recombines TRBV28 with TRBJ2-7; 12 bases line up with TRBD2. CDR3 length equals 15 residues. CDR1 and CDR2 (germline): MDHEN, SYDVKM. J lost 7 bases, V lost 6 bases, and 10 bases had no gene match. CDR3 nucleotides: TGTGCCAGCAGCCCTTCTAGCGGGGGGGTGCAAGAGCAGTACTTC. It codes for CASSPSSGGVQEQYF.

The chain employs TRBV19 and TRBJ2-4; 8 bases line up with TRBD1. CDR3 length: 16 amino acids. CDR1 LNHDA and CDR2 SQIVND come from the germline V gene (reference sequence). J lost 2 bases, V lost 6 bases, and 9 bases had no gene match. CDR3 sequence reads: CASSRGTGGTKNIQYF. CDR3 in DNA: TGTGCCAGTAGCCGAGGAACAGGGGGAACCAAAAACATTCAGTACTTC. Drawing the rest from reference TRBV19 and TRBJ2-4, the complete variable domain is DGGITQSPKYLFRKEGQNVTLSCEQNLNHDAMYWYRQDPGQGLRLIYYSQIVNDFQKGDIAEGYSVSREKKESFPLTVTSAQKNPTAFYLCASSRGTGGTKNIQYFGAGTRLSVL.

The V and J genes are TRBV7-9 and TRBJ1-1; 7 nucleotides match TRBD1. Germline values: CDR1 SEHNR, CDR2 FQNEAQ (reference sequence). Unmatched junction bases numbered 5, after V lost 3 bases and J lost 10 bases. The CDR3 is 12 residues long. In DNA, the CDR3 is TGTGCCAGCAGCTTCGCCGGGGACAGAGCTTTCTTT. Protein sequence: CASSFAGDRAFF.

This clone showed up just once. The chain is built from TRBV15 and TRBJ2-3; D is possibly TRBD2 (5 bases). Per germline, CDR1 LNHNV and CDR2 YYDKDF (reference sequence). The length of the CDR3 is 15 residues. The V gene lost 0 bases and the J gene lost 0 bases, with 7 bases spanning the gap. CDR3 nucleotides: TGTGCCACCAGCAGAGATCCGGGGAGCACAGATACGCAGTATTTT. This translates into CATSRDPGSTDTQYF.

The CDR3 nucleotides are TGTGCCACCAGTGACCCAACAGGGGGCGCGTTTGGCTACACCTTC. The encoded protein is CATSDPTGGAFGYTF. The chain employs TRBV24-1 and TRBJ1-2; 9 bases are shared with TRBD1. Per germline, CDR1 KGHDR and CDR2 SFDVKD. The CDR3 length is 15 residues. V shed 4 bases and J 7 bases; nucleotides not matched to a gene: 9.

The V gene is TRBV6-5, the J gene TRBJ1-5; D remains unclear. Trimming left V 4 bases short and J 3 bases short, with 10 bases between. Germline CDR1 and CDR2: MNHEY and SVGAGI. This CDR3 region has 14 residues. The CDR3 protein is CASSSPGINQPQHF. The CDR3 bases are TGTGCCAGCAGTTCCCCGGGGATCAATCAGCCCCAGCATTTT.

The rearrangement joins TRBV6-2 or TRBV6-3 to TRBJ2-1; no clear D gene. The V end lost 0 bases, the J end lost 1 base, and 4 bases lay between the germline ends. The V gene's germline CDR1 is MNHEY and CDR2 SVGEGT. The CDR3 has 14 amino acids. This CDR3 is CASSYSTSYNEQFF. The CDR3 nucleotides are TGTGCCAGCAGTTACTCTACTTCCTACAATGAGCAGTTCTTC.

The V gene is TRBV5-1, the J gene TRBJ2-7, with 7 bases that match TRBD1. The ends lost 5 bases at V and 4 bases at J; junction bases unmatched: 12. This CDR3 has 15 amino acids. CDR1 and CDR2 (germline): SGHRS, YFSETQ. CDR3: CASSSTGTEIYEQYF. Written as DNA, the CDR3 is TGCGCCAGCAGTTCCACCGGGACAGAGATTTACGAGCAGTACTTC.

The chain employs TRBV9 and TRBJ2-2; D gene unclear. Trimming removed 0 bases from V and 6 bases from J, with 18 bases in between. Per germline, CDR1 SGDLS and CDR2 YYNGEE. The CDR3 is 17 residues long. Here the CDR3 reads CASSVANRWLVPGELFF. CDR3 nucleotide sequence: TGTGCCAGCAGCGTAGCGAATCGGTGGTTAGTTCCCGGGGAGCTGTTTTTT.

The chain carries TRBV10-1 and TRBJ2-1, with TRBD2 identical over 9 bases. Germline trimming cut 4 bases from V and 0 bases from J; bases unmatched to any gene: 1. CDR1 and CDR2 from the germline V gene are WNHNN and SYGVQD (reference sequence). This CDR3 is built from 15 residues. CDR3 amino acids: CASSGLADSYNEQFF. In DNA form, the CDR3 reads TGCGCCAGCAGTGGACTAGCGGACTCCTACAATGAGCAGTTCTTC.